Below, 15 T cell receptor beta chains from the same sample are listed, as sequenced in a study of T-cell reconstitution after alpha-beta-depleted transplantation in children. The library targeted TCRbeta and was prepared with unique molecular identifiers. TCRdb reanalysed the PCR reads using MiXCR and keeps one entry per CDR3 protein. The sample yields hundreds of thousands of distinct CDR3 sequences, 16% seen once. The sequencing here drew on PBMCs from the stem cell graft donor, taken from the stem cell graft. Source of these receptors: a human donor who donated a stem cell graft to a child with acute myeloid leukemia.

This clonotype was counted at least ten times. This chain connects TRBV5-6 to TRBJ2-7; 13 nucleotides agree with TRBD2. This CDR3 is built from 16 residues. V gave up 4 bases and J gave up 7 bases; unmatched junction bases: 11. Germline V lookup: CDR1 SGHDT, CDR2 YYEEEE. CDR3 coding DNA: TGTGCCAGCAGCGCGGGACTAGCGGGGAAGTTTGGTGAGCAGTACGTC. It translates to CASSAGLAGKFGEQYV.

This clonotype showed up many times. The chain has TRBV20-1 and TRBJ2-5, with TRBD1 identical over 7 bases. V lost 3 bases and J lost 2; bases outside the gene matches: 3. Germline-derived CDR1 and CDR2 are DFQATT and SNEGSKA (reference sequence). The CDR3 consists of 13 residues. As DNA, the CDR3 is TGCAGTGCTAGCCGGGACAGACAAGAGACCCAGTACTTC. It is translated as CSASRDRQETQYF.

The gene calls are TRBV29-1 and TRBJ2-3; TRBD1 agrees at 7 bases. After removal of 4 bases from V and 0 bases from J, the junction contained 10 bases not matched to a gene. Germline lookup yields CDR1 SQVTM and CDR2 ANQGSEA. The CDR3 is made up of 16 amino acids. The CDR3 here is CSVAYDRASSTDTQYF. CDR3 sequence (DNA): TGCAGCGTTGCTTACGACAGGGCCTCTAGCACAGATACGCAGTATTTT.

This clonotype turned up a few times. This chain joins TRBV20-1 and TRBJ2-1, with 9 bases lining up with TRBD2. The CDR3 has 14 amino acids. Germline V gene sequence: CDR1 DFQATT, CDR2 SNEGSKA (reference sequence). Trimming took 2 bases from V and 6 from J; bases not matched to a gene: 5. In nucleotides, the CDR3 is TGCAGTGCTAGAATAGCTAGCGGGGTCAATGAGCAGTTCTTC. It translates to CSARIASGVNEQFF.

This chain connects TRBV12-3 or TRBV12-4 to TRBJ2-3; D gene ambiguous. The CDR3 has 15 amino acids. Trimming removed 6 bases at V and 3 bases at J, with 16 bases between. The CDR3 sequence is CASSHGRVVTDTQYF. The DNA for the CDR3 is TGTGCCAGCAGCCATGGTCGGGTGGTGACAGATACGCAGTATTTT.

The chain joins TRBV12-3 or TRBV12-4 to TRBJ2-2; tentatively, D is TRBD2 (5 bases). This CDR3 contains 17 residues. The V and J ends lost 5 bases and 1 base respectively, with 17 bases between them. The CDR3 DNA sequence: TGTGCCAGCAGTCTGAACTCAGGACTCAAGAACACCGGGGAGCTGTTTTTT. Encoded protein: CASSLNSGLKNTGELFF.

The chain recombines TRBV28 with TRBJ2-7; D not certain. The V end was cut by 6 bases, the J end by 1 base, with 7 bases between. There are 12 residues in the CDR3. Germline V gene data show CDR1 as MDHEN and CDR2 as SYDVKM. The CDR3 sequence is CASRDQSYEQYV. The CDR3 DNA reads as TGTGCCAGCAGGGATCAGTCCTACGAGCAGTACGTC.

This clonotype was recorded at least ten times. This rearrangement joins TRBV20-1 to TRBJ2-7; 11 nucleotides agree with TRBD1. This CDR3 is 16 amino acids long. Germline CDR1 DFQATT, CDR2 SNEGSKA (reference sequence). V lost 0 bases and J lost 3; bases outside the gene matches: 7. The CDR3 DNA reads TGCAGTGCTAGAGATACTCGGACAGGGGGCCACTACGAGCAGTACTTC. This codes for CSARDTRTGGHYEQYF.

The chain links TRBV29-1 to TRBJ2-2; TRBD1 matches 11 bases. The germline V gene has CDR1 SQVTM and CDR2 ANQGSEA. This CDR3 has 18 amino acids. Losses at the gene ends were 4 bases for V and 10 bases for J; bases not matched to a gene: 20. CDR3 nucleotides: TGCAGCGTTGTTTCGGACAGGGGGCCGGAGGTCCGGGGATCGGAGCTGTTTTTT. Residues: CSVVSDRGPEVRGSELFF.

This clonotype was seen many times. The chain carries TRBV19 and TRBJ2-7, with 7 bases matching TRBD2. The CDR3 extends over 14 amino acids. Germline V lookup: CDR1 LNHDA, CDR2 SQIVND (reference sequence). V gave up 8 bases and J gave up 1 base; unmatched junction bases: 8. The CDR3 protein is CASRTGGGSYEQYV. CDR3 coding DNA: TGTGCCAGTCGAACGGGGGGAGGGTCCTACGAGCAGTACGTC.

In its sample, this clonotype was seen a few times. The V gene is TRBV7-9, the J gene TRBJ1-5, with TRBD1 matching over 7 bases. Trimming cost V 5 bases and J 5 bases; bases outside gene matches: 12. CDR1 and CDR2 (germline): SEHNR, FQNEAQ (reference sequence). The CDR3 totals 16 residues. In DNA, the CDR3 is TGTGCCAGCAGCCAAGGGGGGGACAGCCCCTATCAGCCCCAGCATTTT. This translates into CASSQGGDSPYQPQHF.

This clonotype was seen at least ten times. The chain combines TRBV20-1 with TRBJ2-1, with TRBD2 matching 9 bases. The CDR3 has 14 residues. Per the germline V gene, CDR1 is DFQATT and CDR2 is SNEGSKA (reference sequence). Unmatched junction bases numbered 1, after V lost 0 bases and J lost 4 bases. The CDR3 coding sequence is TGCAGTGCTAGAGAAGCGGGGGGTTACAATGAGCAGTTCTTC. Translated: CSAREAGGYNEQFF.

This clonotype was recorded many times. The chain employs TRBV20-1 and TRBJ2-7; D perhaps matches TRBD2 (5 bases). The length of the CDR3 is 13 residues. CDR1 DFQATT and CDR2 SNEGSKA come from the germline V gene (reference sequence). Trimming removed 6 bases from V and 3 bases from J, with 15 bases in between. CDR3 in amino acids: CSAGRADHYEQYV. Here the CDR3 DNA reads TGCAGTGCCGGGCGGGCGGACCACTACGAGCAGTACGTC.

Note on this clonotype: A read error is possible here, since a much larger clone lies one base away. The genes are TRBV3-1 and TRBJ2-5, with D unclear. The germline V and J ends were trimmed by 0 bases and 4 bases, with 3 bases remaining between them. CDR3 length: 12 residues. Germline CDR1 and CDR2: LGHDT and YNNKEL (reference sequence). The CDR3 sequence is CASSQDPETQYF. CDR3 sequence (DNA): TGTGCCAGCAGCCAAGATCCAGAGACCCAGTACTTC.

This clonotype has more than one count but fewer than ten. The CDR3 nucleotides are TGTGCCAGCAGCTGGATAGCGGGGGGTGCCCCCCATGAGCAGTTCTTC. This sequence encodes CASSWIAGGAPHEQFF. The chain joins TRBV7-2 to TRBJ2-1, with TRBD2 matching over 10 bases. CDR1 SGHTA and CDR2 FQGNSA come from the germline V gene. The CDR3 is 16 amino acids. Trimming took 4 bases from V and 8 from J; bases not matched to a gene: 11.